These 24 T cell receptor beta chains came from one sample sequenced in a study of cytomegalovirus exposure and HLA in healthy donors. The PCR had 60 Vbeta and 13 Jbeta primers. The data were produced by immunoSEQ multiplex PCR, yet TCRdb's version contains in-frame clones alone and is incomplete. This sample has more than 80,000 clones, with around 76% found just once. The sample was PBMCs. Receptors originate from a woman aged 55-75 years in good health and CMV-seropositive.

The rearrangement links TRBV5-5 to TRBJ2-5; D might be TRBD1 (6 bases). CDR3 size: 13 residues. Germline CDR1 is SGHKS and CDR2 is YYEKEE (reference sequence). V was pared by 4 bases and J by 3 bases, with 10 bases between. The CDR3 here is CASSSRDKETQYF. The CDR3 region has the DNA TGTGCCAGCAGCAGCCGGGACAAAGAGACCCAGTACTTC.

This sequence joins TRBV5-1 and TRBJ2-2; D is perhaps TRBD2 (5 bases). The V gene's germline CDR1 is SGHRS and CDR2 YFSETQ. Deletions cut 2 bases from V and 5 bases from J, with 13 bases between. The CDR3 contains 15 residues. CDR3 in amino acids: CASSLGGGGTGELFF. The CDR3 nucleotides read TGCGCCAGCAGCTTAGGAGGAGGCGGGACCGGGGAGCTGTTTTTT. The full variable domain, its missing parts supplied by reference TRBV5-1 and TRBJ2-2, is KAGVTQTPRYLIKTRGQQVTLSCSPISGHRSVSWYQQTPGQGLQFLFEYFSETQRNKGNFPGRFSGRQFSNSRSEMNVSTLELGDSALYLCASSLGGGGTGELFFGEGSRLTVL.

The chain couples TRBV11-3 to TRBJ2-5; 8 bases match TRBD1. The V gene's germline CDR1 is SGHNT and CDR2 YENEEA. J gave up 4 bases and V 0 bases, and 1 base lay outside the gene matches. The CDR3 contains 14 residues. This chain's CDR3 is CASSLDGQGETQYF. The CDR3, as DNA: TGTGCCAGCAGCTTAGACGGACAGGGAGAGACCCAGTACTTC.

Only a few counts were recorded for this clone. J is TRBJ2-6 and V is TRBV27; 10 bases map to TRBD1. Germline trimming cut 4 bases from V and 0 bases from J; bases unmatched to any gene: 6. CDR1 and CDR2 (germline): MNHEY, SMNVEV (reference sequence). The CDR3 consists of 18 residues. DNA of the CDR3: TGTGCCAGCAGTTCCGGGACAGGGGCCTCCTCTGGGGCCAACGTCCTGACTTTC. Its translation is CASSSGTGASSGANVLTF.

This sequence joins TRBV7-9 and TRBJ2-5; TRBD2 aligns across 9 bases. This CDR3 spans 17 amino acids. The J segment lost 5 bases and the V segment lost 4 bases, leaving 14 bases of the junction unmatched. The germline V gene encodes CDR1 SEHNR and CDR2 FQNEAQ (reference sequence). The CDR3 spells CASSYGLSGRPGETQYF. CDR3 in DNA: TGTGCCAGCAGCTACGGACTAAGCGGGAGGCCAGGGGAGACCCAGTACTTC.

V gene TRBV5-1 combines with J gene TRBJ2-5; D possibly corresponds to TRBD2 (6 bases). The tail of the sequence fits TRBJ2-7 better, so the J call may be wrong. Germline CDR1 SGHRS, CDR2 YFSETQ. The CDR3 is 16 amino acids. For the CDR3, the DNA is TGCGCCAGCAGCTGGGGGGAGGCGGCGGCGGGTTCCGAGCAGTACTTC. Its translation: CASSWGEAAAGSEQYF.

The rearrangement uses TRBV5-1 and TRBJ1-2; 12 bases match TRBD1. CDR3 size: 14 residues. V lost 4 bases to trimming and J lost 4 bases; unmatched junction nucleotides: 2. CDR1 is SGHRS, CDR2 YFSETQ, per germline. CDR3 DNA sequence: TGCGCCAGCAGCACGGGACAGGGGGCCTATGGCTACACCTTC. Its protein is CASSTGQGAYGYTF. Supplemented by reference TRBV5-1 and TRBJ1-2, the full variable domain reads KAGVTQTPRYLIKTRGQQVTLSCSPISGHRSVSWYQQTPGQGLQFLFEYFSETQRNKGNFPGRFSGRQFSNSRSEMNVSTLELGDSALYLCASSTGQGAYGYTFGSGTRLTVV.

The rearrangement links TRBV2 to TRBJ1-5; 7 nucleotides agree with TRBD1. CDR3 length: 15 amino acids. J was trimmed by 3 bases and V by 6 bases; bases with no gene match: 8. Germline CDR1 SNHLY, CDR2 FYNNEI. In DNA form, the CDR3 reads TGTGCCAGCAGGGCCGGGACAGTGATCAATCAGCCCCAGCATTTT. Protein: CASRAGTVINQPQHF.

The V and J genes are TRBV6-1 and TRBJ2-7; D is ambiguous. Germline CDR1 MNHNS, CDR2 SASEGT. The CDR3 sequence is 13 residues long. V dropped 7 bases and J dropped 6 bases, with 16 bases sitting between them. This chain's CDR3 is CASKETHSREQYF. The CDR3 region has the DNA TGTGCCAGCAAAGAGACCCACAGCCGCGAGCAGTACTTC.

The chain recombines TRBV4-1 with TRBJ2-5; D might be TRBD2 (6 bases). The germline CDR1 and CDR2 sequences are MGHRA and YSYEKL. The CDR3 has 12 residues. Deletions cut 8 bases from V and 5 bases from J, with 12 bases between. CDR3 nucleotide sequence: TGCGCCAGCCGCAAGGGGAGGGAGACCCAGTACTTC. Translated: CASRKGRETQYF.

This clone was seen a handful of times. The gene calls are TRBV7-9 and TRBJ1-2; D is uncertain. This CDR3 region has 16 residues. Trimming stripped 5 bases from V and 6 bases from J, with 22 bases between. CDR1 SEHNR and CDR2 FQNEAQ come from the germline V gene (reference sequence). CDR3 coding DNA: TGTGCCAGCAGCCCCGGACTATCGGAGGGCAAGGATGGCTACACCTTC. It codes for CASSPGLSEGKDGYTF. The full variable domain, its missing parts supplied by reference TRBV7-9 and TRBJ1-2, is DTGVSQNPRHKITKRGQNVTFRCDPISEHNRLYWYRQTLGQGPEFLTYFQNEAQLEKSRLLSDRFSAERPKGSFSTLEIQRTEQGDSAMYLCASSPGLSEGKDGYTFGSGTRLTVV.

The chain uses TRBV29-1 and TRBJ2-3; D gene ambiguous. In germline, CDR1 is SQVTM, CDR2 ANQGSEA. This CDR3 is 14 amino acids long. V was cut by 0 bases and J by 7 bases, with 14 bases left in between. For the CDR3, the DNA is TGCAGCGTTGAAGATCTGCTAGTAGAAAATACGCAGTATTTT. It yields the protein CSVEDLLVENTQYF.

The chain employs TRBV28 and TRBJ1-2; D is possibly TRBD1 (5 bases). Trimming cost V 8 bases and J 2 bases, with 15 bases left between them. CDR3 length: 14 amino acids. Germline assignment: CDR1 MDHEN and CDR2 SYDVKM. The CDR3 DNA is TGTGCCAGCTTGCGGGGCAGACGGAACTATGGCTACACCTTC. Encoded protein: CASLRGRRNYGYTF.

This clone was counted a few times. The chain recombines TRBV6-5 with TRBJ1-2, with a weak D call TRBD1 (5 bases). CDR3 length: 11 amino acids. Trimming took off 8 bases at V and 7 bases at J, with 11 bases between the two ends. Per the germline V gene, CDR1 is MNHEY and CDR2 is SVGAGI. In DNA form, the CDR3 reads TGTGCCAGCGCGGAGGGGACTGGCTACACCTTC. Encoded protein: CASAEGTGYTF.

The V call is TRBV11-2, the J call TRBJ2-1; 8 nucleotides match TRBD2. The germline gives CDR1 SGHAT, CDR2 FQNNGV. The CDR3 runs 16 residues. Trimming took 3 bases from V and 12 from J; bases not matched to a gene: 16. CDR3 amino acids: CASSLRLARPDWGQFF. The CDR3 nucleotides are TGTGCCAGCAGCTTGAGACTAGCGAGGCCTGATTGGGGGCAGTTCTTC.

The V gene is TRBV5-1, the J gene TRBJ2-1, with 8 bases fitting TRBD2. The CDR3 runs to 17 residues. CDR1 SGHRS and CDR2 YFSETQ come from the germline V gene. V gave up 0 bases and J gave up 0 bases; unmatched junction bases: 5. CDR3 nucleotide sequence: TGCGCCAGCAGCTTGGTCGGGAGGGGAAGCTCCTACAATGAGCAGTTCTTC. It encodes CASSLVGRGSSYNEQFF. The full variable domain, with the rest looked up from reference TRBV5-1 and TRBJ2-1, is KAGVTQTPRYLIKTRGQQVTLSCSPISGHRSVSWYQQTPGQGLQFLFEYFSETQRNKGNFPGRFSGRQFSNSRSEMNVSTLELGDSALYLCASSLVGRGSSYNEQFFGPGTRLTVL.

This clone was counted once. This rearrangement joins TRBV28 to TRBJ1-5; maybe TRBD1 (6 bases). This CDR3 spans 16 amino acids. CDR1 is MDHEN, CDR2 SYDVKM, per germline. V lost 1 base and J lost 6, with 16 bases in between. This chain's CDR3 is CASSLLAGEIGQPQHF. CDR3 DNA sequence: TGTGCCAGCAGTTTATTGGCAGGGGAAATAGGTCAGCCCCAGCATTTT.

J is TRBJ1-1 and V is TRBV11-3, with 8 bases fitting TRBD1. With 5 bases clipped from V and 5 bases from J, the junction kept 10 bases outside the gene matches. Germline V gene data show CDR1 as SGHNT and CDR2 as YENEEA. The length of the CDR3 is 15 residues. CDR3 in amino acids: CASSTHRGENTEAFF. CDR3 nucleotides: TGTGCCAGCAGCACCCACAGGGGGGAGAATACTGAAGCTTTCTTT.

The gene calls are TRBV4-2 and TRBJ2-1; 9 bases line up with TRBD2. V lost 3 bases, J lost 6 bases, and 12 bases stayed unmatched. The CDR3 has 17 residues. Germline V gives CDR1 LGHNA, CDR2 YNFKEQ. CDR3 coding DNA: TGTGCCAGCAGCCATCTCAACGTCGCGGGAGGGTCCAATGAGCAGTTCTTC. Its protein is CASSHLNVAGGSNEQFF.

This chain connects TRBV6-1 to TRBJ1-2; no firm D call. Germline-derived CDR1 and CDR2 are MNHNS and SASEGT. CDR3 length: 15 amino acids. V was cut by 6 bases and J by 5 bases, with 19 bases left in between. The CDR3 region is CASRYTDNGPYGYTF. The CDR3 DNA follows: TGTGCCAGCAGATACACAGACAACGGTCCTTATGGCTACACCTTC.

J is TRBJ1-6 and V is TRBV5-1; no clear D. Between the trimmed V and J ends, which lost 0 bases and 0 bases, there was a span of 13 bases. Looked up from germline, CDR1 is SGHRS and CDR2 is YFSETQ. This CDR3 is built from 18 residues. The CDR3 spells CASSLAPRSGSYNSPLHF. The CDR3 nucleotides are TGCGCCAGCAGCTTGGCTCCCCGGTCAGGCTCCTATAATTCACCCCTCCACTTT.

The CDR3 protein is CASSIVAGSSNQPQHF. In DNA, the CDR3 is TGTGCCAGTAGTATAGTAGCCGGAAGCAGCAATCAGCCCCAGCATTTT. V and J are TRBV19 and TRBJ1-5; D uncertain. This CDR3 is built from 16 residues. V lost 1 base, J lost 1 base, and 11 bases lay in between. CDR1 and CDR2 from the germline V gene are LNHDA and SQIVND (reference sequence).

A few counts support this clone. This sequence joins TRBV5-4 and TRBJ2-1; possibly TRBD1 for D (7 bases). Germline CDR1 and CDR2: SGHNT and YYREEE (reference sequence). V shed 4 bases and J shed 1 base, with 12 bases lying between them. This CDR3 comprises 15 residues. As DNA, the CDR3 is TGTGCCAGCAGCCCCCAGGGGGGTTCCTACAATGAGCAGTTCTTC. Protein sequence: CASSPQGGSYNEQFF.

This clone has just a few counts. The chain couples TRBV19 to TRBJ1-4; 8 positions match TRBD1. The V segment lost 9 bases and the J segment 7 bases; nucleotides outside the gene matches: 16. Germline assignment: CDR1 LNHDA and CDR2 SQIVND (reference sequence). The CDR3 runs 16 residues. CDR3 DNA: TGTGCCAGCACCGACAGGGGCTCTTTTTCCGGTGAAAAACTGTTTTTT. Amino acids: CASTDRGSFSGEKLFF.